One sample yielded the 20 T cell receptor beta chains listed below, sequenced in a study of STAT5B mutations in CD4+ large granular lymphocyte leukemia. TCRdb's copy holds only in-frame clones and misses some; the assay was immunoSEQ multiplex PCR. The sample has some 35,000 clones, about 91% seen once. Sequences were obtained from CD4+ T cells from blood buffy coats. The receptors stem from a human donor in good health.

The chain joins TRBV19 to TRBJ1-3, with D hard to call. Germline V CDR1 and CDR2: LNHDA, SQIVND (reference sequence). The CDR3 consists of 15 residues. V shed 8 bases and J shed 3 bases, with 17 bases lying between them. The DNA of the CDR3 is TGTGCCAGTCGACGAACTGCGGGCTATGGAAACACCATATATTTT. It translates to CASRRTAGYGNTIYF.

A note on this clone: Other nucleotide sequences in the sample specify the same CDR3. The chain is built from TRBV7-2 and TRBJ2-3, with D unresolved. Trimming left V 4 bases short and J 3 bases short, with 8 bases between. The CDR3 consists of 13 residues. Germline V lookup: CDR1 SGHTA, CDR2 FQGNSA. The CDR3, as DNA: TGTGCCAGCAGCTCCCCCGGGACAGATACGCAGTATTTT. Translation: CASSSPGTDTQYF.

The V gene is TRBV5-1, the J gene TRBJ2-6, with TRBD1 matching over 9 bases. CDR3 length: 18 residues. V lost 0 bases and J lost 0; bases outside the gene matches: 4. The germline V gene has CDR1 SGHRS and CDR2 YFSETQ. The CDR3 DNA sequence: TGCGCCAGCAGCTTGGAGGGGACAGGGCGCTCTGGGGCCAACGTCCTGACTTTC. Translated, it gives CASSLEGTGRSGANVLTF. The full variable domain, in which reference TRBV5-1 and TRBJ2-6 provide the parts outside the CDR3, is KAGVTQTPRYLIKTRGQQVTLSCSPISGHRSVSWYQQTPGQGLQFLFEYFSETQRNKGNFPGRFSGRQFSNSRSEMNVSTLELGDSALYLCASSLEGTGRSGANVLTFGAGSRLTVL.

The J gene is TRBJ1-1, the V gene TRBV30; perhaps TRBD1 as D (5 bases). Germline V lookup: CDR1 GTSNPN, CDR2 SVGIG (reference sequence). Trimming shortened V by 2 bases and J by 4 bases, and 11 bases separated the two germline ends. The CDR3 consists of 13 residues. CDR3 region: CAWSPTDFTEAFF. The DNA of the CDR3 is TGTGCCTGGAGTCCGACAGATTTCACTGAAGCTTTCTTT.

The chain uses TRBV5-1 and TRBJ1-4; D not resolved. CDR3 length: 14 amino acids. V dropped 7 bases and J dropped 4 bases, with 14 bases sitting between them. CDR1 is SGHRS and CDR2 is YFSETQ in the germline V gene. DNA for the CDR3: TGCGCCAGCCGGTCCGGGAGTATTAATGAAAAACTGTTTTTT. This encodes CASRSGSINEKLFF.

The CDR3: CASSPMGPETQYF. DNA of the CDR3: TGTGCCAGCAGTCCAATGGGACCAGAGACCCAGTACTTC. This sequence joins TRBV25-1 and TRBJ2-5; the D call may be TRBD1 or TRBD2 (5 bases each). This CDR3 is built from 13 residues. Trimming took 5 bases from V and 4 from J, leaving 11 bases between them. Germline V gene sequence: CDR1 MGHDK, CDR2 SYGVNS.

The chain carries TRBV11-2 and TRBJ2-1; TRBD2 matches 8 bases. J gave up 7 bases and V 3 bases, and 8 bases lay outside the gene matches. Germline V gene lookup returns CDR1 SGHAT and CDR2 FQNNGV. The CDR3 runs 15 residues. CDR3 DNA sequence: TGTGCCAGCAGCTTTCTGGCGGGGGGTTGGAATGAGCAGTTCTTC. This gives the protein CASSFLAGGWNEQFF.

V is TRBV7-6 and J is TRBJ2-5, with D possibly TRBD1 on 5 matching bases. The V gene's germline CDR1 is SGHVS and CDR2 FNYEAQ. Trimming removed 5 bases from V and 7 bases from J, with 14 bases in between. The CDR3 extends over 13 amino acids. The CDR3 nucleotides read TGTGCCAGCAGCCCAGGGTCCTCTGGGACCCAGTACTTC. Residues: CASSPGSSGTQYF.

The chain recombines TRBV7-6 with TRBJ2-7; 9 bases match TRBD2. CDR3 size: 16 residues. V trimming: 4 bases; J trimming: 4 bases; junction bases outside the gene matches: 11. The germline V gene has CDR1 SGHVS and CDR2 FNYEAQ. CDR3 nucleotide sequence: TGTGCCAGCAGCTCGACCGGGGGCGGGGGGGCTTACGAGCAGTACTTC. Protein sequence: CASSSTGGGGAYEQYF.

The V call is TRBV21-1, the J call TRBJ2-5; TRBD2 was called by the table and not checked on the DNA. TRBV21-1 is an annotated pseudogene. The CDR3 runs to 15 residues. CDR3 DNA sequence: TGTGCCAGCAGTAATAGCGGGGGAATTGAAGAGACCCAGTACTTC. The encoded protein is CASSNSGGIEETQYF.

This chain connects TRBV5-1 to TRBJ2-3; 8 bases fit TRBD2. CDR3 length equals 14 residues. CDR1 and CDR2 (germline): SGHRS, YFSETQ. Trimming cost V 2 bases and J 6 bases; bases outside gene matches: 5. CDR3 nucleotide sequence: TGCGCCAGCAGCTTTAGCGGGGTGGGCGATACGCAGTATTTT. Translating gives CASSFSGVGDTQYF. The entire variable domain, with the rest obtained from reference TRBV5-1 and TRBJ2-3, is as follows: KAGVTQTPRYLIKTRGQQVTLSCSPISGHRSVSWYQQTPGQGLQFLFEYFSETQRNKGNFPGRFSGRQFSNSRSEMNVSTLELGDSALYLCASSFSGVGDTQYFGPGTRLTVL.

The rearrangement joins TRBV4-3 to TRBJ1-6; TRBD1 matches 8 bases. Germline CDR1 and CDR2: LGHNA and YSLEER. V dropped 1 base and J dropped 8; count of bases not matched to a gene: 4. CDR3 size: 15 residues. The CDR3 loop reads CASSQGQGFYSPLHF. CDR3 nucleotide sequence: TGCGCCAGCAGCCAAGGACAGGGGTTTTATTCACCCCTCCACTTT.

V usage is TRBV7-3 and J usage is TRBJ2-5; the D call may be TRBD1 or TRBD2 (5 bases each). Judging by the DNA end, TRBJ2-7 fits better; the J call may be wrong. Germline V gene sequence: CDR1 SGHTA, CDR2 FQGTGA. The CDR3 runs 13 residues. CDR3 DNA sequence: TGTGCCAGCAGCTTCGGGGACCTCTACGAGCAGTACTTC. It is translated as CASSFGDLYEQYF.

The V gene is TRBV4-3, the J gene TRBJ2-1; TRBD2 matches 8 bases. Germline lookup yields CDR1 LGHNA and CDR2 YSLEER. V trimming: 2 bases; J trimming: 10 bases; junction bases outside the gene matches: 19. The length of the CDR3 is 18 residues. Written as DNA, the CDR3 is TGCGCCAGCAGCCAATCCACCACCGGGCTAGCGGGTCGGTGGGAGCAGTTCTTC. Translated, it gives CASSQSTTGLAGRWEQFF.

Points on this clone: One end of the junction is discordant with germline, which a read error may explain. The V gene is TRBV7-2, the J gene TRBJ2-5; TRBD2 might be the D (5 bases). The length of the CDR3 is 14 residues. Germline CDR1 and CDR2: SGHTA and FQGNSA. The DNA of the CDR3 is TGTGCCAGCAGCTTTGTAGAGGGTCAAGGGACCCAGTACTTC. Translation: CASSFVEGQGTQYF.

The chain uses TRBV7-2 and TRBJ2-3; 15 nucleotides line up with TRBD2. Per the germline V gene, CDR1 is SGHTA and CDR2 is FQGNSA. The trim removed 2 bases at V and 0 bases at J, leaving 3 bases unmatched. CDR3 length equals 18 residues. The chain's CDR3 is CASSLRGTSGGSTDTQYF. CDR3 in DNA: TGTGCCAGCAGCTTAAGAGGGACTAGCGGGGGGAGCACAGATACGCAGTATTTT.

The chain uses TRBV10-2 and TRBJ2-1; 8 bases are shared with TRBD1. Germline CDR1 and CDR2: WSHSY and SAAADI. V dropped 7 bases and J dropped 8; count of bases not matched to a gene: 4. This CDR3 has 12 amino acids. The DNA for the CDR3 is TGCGCCAGCACCCCGACAGGGGATGAGCAGTTCTTC. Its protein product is CASTPTGDEQFF.

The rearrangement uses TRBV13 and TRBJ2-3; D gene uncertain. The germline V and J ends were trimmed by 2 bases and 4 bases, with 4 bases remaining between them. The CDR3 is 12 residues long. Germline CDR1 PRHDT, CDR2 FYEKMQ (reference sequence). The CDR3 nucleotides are TGTGCCAGCAGCTTAACGTCAGATACGCAGTATTTT. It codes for CASSLTSDTQYF. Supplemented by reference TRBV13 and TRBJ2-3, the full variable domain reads AAGVIQSPRHLIKEKRETATLKCYPIPRHDTVYWYQQGPGQDPQFLISFYEKMQSDKGSIPDRFSAQQFSDYHSELNMSSLELGDSALYFCASSLTSDTQYFGPGTRLTVL.

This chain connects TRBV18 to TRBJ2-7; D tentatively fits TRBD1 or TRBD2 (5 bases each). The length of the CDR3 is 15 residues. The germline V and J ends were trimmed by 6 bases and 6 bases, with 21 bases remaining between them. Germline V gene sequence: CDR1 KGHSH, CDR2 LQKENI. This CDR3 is CASSLQGVGRFEQYF. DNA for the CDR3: TGTGCCAGCTCCCTGCAGGGAGTGGGACGTTTCGAGCAGTACTTC.

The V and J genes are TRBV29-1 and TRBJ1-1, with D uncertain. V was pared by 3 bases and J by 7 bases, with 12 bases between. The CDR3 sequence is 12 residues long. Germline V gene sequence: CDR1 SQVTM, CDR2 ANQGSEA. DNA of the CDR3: TGCAGCGTTGAGATGACCCGCTATGAAGCTTTCTTT. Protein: CSVEMTRYEAFF.